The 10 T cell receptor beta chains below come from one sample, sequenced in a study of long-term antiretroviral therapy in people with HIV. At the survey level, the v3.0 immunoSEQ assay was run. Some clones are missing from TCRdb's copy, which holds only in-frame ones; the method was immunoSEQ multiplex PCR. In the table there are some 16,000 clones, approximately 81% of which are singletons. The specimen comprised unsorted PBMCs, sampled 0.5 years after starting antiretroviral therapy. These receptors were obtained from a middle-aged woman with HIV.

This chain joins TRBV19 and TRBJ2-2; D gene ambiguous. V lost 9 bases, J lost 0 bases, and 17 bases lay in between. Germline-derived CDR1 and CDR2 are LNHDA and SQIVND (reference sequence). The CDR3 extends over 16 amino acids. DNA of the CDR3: TGTGCCAGCCACCCCGGGCCCTCACCGAACACCGGGGAGCTGTTTTTT. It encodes CASHPGPSPNTGELFF. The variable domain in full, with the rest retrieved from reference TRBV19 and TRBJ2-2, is DGGITQSPKYLFRKEGQNVTLSCEQNLNHDAMYWYRQDPGQGLRLIYYSQIVNDFQKGDIAEGYSVSREKKESFPLTVTSAQKNPTAFYLCASHPGPSPNTGELFFGEGSRLTVL.

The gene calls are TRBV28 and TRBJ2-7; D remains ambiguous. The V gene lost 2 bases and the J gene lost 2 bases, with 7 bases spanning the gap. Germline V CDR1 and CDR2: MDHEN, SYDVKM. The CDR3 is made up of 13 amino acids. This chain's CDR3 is CASSLSPTYEQYF. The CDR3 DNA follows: TGTGCCAGCAGTTTAAGCCCAACCTACGAGCAGTACTTC. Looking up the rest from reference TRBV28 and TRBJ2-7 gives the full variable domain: DVKVTQSSRYLVKRTGEKVFLECVQDMDHENMFWYRQDPGLGLRLIYFSYDVKMKEKGDIPEGYSVSREKKERFSLILESASTNQTSMYLCASSLSPTYEQYFGPGTRLTVT.

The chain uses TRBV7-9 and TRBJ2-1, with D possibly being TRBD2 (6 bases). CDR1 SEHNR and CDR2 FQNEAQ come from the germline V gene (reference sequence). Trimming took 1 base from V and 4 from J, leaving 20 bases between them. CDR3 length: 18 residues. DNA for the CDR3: TGTGCCAGCAGCTTAGTGCTCGGTTCGGCTAGCGAGTACAATGAGCAGTTCTTC. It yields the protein CASSLVLGSASEYNEQFF.

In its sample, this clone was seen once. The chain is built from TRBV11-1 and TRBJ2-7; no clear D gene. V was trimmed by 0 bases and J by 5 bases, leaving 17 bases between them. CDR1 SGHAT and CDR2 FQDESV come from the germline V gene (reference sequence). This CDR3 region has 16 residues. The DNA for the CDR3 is TGTGCCAGCAGCTTAGCTTTAGATCCAGTCTGGGACGAGCAGTACTTC. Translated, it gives CASSLALDPVWDEQYF.

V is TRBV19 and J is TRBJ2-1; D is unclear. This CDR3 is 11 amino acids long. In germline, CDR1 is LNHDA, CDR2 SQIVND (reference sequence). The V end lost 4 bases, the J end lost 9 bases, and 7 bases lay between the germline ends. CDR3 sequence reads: CASSSRSEQFF. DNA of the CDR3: TGTGCCAGTAGTAGCCGGAGTGAGCAGTTCTTC.

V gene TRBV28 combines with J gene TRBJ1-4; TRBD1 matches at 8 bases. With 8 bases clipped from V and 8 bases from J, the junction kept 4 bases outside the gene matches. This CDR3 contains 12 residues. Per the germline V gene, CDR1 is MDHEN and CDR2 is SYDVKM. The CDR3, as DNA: TGTGCCAGCGGGGGACAGGCAGAAAAACTGTTTTTT. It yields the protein CASGGQAEKLFF.

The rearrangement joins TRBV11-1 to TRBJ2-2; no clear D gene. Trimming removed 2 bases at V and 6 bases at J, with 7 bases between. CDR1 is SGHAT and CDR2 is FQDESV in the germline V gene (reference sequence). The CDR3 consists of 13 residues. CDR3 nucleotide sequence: TGTGCCAGCAGCTTATCGGGTGCCGGGGAGCTGTTTTTT. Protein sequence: CASSLSGAGELFF.

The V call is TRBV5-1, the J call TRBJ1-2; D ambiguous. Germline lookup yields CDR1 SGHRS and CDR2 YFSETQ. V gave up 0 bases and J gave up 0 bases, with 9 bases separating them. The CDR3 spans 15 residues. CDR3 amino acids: CASSLGNTANYGYTF. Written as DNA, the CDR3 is TGCGCCAGCAGCTTGGGTAATACAGCTAACTATGGCTACACCTTC.

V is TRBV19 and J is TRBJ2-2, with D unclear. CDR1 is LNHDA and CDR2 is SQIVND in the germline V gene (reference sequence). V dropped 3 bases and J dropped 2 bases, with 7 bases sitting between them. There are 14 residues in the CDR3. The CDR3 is CASSIERNTGELFF. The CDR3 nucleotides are TGTGCCAGTAGTATTGAGCGAAACACCGGGGAGCTGTTTTTT.

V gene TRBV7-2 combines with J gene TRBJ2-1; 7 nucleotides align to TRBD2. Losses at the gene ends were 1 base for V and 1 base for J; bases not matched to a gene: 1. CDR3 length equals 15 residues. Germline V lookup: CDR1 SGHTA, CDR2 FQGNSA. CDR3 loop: CASSLGGGSYNEQFF. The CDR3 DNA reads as TGTGCCAGCAGCTTAGGGGGAGGGTCCTACAATGAGCAGTTCTTC.